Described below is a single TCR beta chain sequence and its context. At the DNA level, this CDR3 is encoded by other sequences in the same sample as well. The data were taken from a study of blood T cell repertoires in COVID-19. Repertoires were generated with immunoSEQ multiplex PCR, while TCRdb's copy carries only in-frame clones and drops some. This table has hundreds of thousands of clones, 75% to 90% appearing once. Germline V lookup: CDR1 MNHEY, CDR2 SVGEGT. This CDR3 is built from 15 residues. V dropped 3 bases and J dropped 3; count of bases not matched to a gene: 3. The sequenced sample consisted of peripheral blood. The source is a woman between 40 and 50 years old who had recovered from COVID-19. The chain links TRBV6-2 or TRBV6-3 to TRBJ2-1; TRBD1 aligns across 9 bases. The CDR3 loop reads CASSYDRGSYNEQFF. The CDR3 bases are TGTGCCAGCAGTTATGACAGGGGGAGCTACAATGAGCAGTTCTTC.